This entry is about one T cell receptor (beta chain). The data were obtained in a study of T cell changes during pregnancy in multiple sclerosis. Per germline, CDR1 SGHRS and CDR2 YFSETQ. The CDR3 loop spans 14 amino acids. V lost 0 bases, J lost 5 bases, and 9 bases lay in between. Produced via immunoSEQ multiplex PCR; TCRdb's table is partial and in-frame only. The table includes tens of thousands of clones, roughly 92% detected once. This clonotype was obtained from a female donor in good health, enrolled as a control in a pregnancy study. The V call is TRBV5-1, the J call TRBJ1-5; no firm D call. The input for sequencing was CD4+ T cells from peripheral blood mononuclear cells, taken in the second trimester of pregnancy. The CDR3 region is CASSLGSADQPQHF. In DNA, the CDR3 is TGCGCCAGCAGCTTGGGTTCTGCGGATCAGCCCCAGCATTTT.